This T cell receptor beta chain was profiled in a study of Ad26.COV2.S vaccination and SARS-CoV-2 variants. General study points: With respect to non-spike TCR breadth, vaccine and placebo recipients were similar.

On this clone itself: The antigen is not known.

Indicated treatment: 19 received Ad26.COV2.S at low or high dose, single or two shots; roughly five received placebo; per-sample allocation not given. Sampling took place 63 days after the first vaccine or placebo injection. Assay used: immunoSEQ multiplex PCR; TCRdb lists only in-frame clones, some missing. The sample has 380,000 or so clones; roughly 90% are singletons. The CDR3 has 13 residues. Germline loops: CDR1 KGHDR, CDR2 SFDVKD. V lost 6 bases to trimming and J lost 6 bases, with 10 bases between them. The clonotype was recovered from a person between 18 and 60 years old who received the Ad26.COV2.S COVID-19 vaccine or a placebo. The chain joins TRBV24-1 to TRBJ2-2; TRBD2 is a possible D gene (5 bases). Sample: peripheral blood, taken in a trial of Ad26.COV2.S vaccine versus placebo. This CDR3 is CATSLGGPGELFF. DNA for the CDR3: TGTGCCACCAGTTTGGGCGGGCCCGGGGAGCTGTTTTTT.